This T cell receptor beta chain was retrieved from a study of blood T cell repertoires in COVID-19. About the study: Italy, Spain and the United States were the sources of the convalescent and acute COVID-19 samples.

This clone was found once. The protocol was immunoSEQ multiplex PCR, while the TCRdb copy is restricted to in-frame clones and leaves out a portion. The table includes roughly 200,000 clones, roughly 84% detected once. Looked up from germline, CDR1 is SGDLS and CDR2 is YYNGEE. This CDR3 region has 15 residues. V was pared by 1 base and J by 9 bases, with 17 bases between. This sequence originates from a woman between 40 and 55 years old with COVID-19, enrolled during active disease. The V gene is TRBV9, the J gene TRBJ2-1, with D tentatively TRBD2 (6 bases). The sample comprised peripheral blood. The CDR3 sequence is CASSVRAGLGSEQFF. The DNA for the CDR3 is TGTGCCAGCAGCGTACGAGCGGGTCTTGGGAGTGAGCAGTTCTTC.